This T cell receptor (beta chain) was recovered during a study of T cells after yellow fever vaccination. CDR1 is ENHRY, CDR2 SYGVKD, per germline. Trimming removed 6 bases at V and 10 bases at J, with 13 bases between. The CDR3 sequence is 12 residues long. A note on this clonotype: The antigen is unknown.

Study-wide results and caveats: Clones from primary vaccination mostly reappeared after the booster (around 96% CD4, over 85% CD8). The secondary response was weaker, and its peak arrived faster, on day 5 versus 15. Shared CD4/CD8 clonotypes were a small share, likely from convergent recombination.

TCRdb re-called the 5' RACE reads with MiXCR, one entry per CDR3 protein. The data contain about 320,000 distinct CDR3 sequences, 4% to 5.5% of them singletons. The gene calls are TRBV10-3 and TRBJ2-1, with D perhaps given as TRBD1 or TRBD2 (5 bases each). The sequenced sample was PBMCs, obtained 15 days after the yellow fever booster vaccination. The clonotype comes from a man aged 18 to 35 who received the YFV17D yellow fever vaccine. The CDR3 DNA follows: TGTGCCATCAGCCGGGCCGGGGCCGAGCAGTTCTTC. Protein sequence: CAISRAGAEQFF.